This T cell receptor (beta chain) was captured in a study of shared clonotypes between healthy human individuals. Study-level information: Donors were a couple of women and three men aged 18 to 49.

Deletions cut 2 bases from V and 0 bases from J, with 13 bases between. The CDR3 contains 16 residues. Germline CDR1 reads SGHRS; CDR2 reads YFSETQ. Profiling relied on immunoSEQ multiplex PCR, and the TCRdb table lists in-frame clones only, not all of them. The repertoire holds roughly 1 million clones, with about 77% as singletons. This TCR came from a man between 18 and 35 years old in good health. Material: memory CD4+ T cells sorted from blood. Noted subset: CD45RA-negative fraction. The chain links TRBV5-1 to TRBJ2-3; possibly TRBD1 for D (6 bases). The CDR3 nucleotides read TGCGCCAGCAGCTTATGGGGGCAACCTAGCACAGATACGCAGTATTTT. Its translation: CASSLWGQPSTDTQYF.